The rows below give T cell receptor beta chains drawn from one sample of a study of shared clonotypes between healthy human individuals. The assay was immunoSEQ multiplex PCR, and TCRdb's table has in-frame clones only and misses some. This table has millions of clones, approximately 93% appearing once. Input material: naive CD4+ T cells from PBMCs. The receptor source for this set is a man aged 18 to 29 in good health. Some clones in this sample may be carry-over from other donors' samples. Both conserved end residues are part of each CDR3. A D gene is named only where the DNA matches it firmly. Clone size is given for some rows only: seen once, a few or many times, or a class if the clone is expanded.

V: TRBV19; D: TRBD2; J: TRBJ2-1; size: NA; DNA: TGTGCCAGTAGTATCGCGACTAGCGGGAGCTATGAGCAGTTCTTC; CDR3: CASSIATSGSYEQFF
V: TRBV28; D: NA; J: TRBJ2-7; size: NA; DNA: TGTGCCAGCCGCCTTTGGCGGGCCCCCTACGAGCAGTACTTC; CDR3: CASRLWRAPYEQYF
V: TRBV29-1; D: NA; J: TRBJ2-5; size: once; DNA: TGCAGCGTTTGGGGACCTGAGGAGACCCAGTACTTC; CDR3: CSVWGPEETQYF
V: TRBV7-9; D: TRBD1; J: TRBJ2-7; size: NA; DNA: TGTGCCAGCAGCTTTTACCCGGGACAGGGGATTCTCTACGAGCAGTACTTC; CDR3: CASSFYPGQGILYEQYF
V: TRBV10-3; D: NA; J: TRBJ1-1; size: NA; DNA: TGTGCCATCAGTGAGTCTAGGGTTTTAGCTTTCTTT; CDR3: CAISESRVLAFF
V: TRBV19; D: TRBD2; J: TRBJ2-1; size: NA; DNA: TGTGCTACTAAGCGGGGCACTTTGGAGCAGTTCTTC; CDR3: CATKRGTLEQFF
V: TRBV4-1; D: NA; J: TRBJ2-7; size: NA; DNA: TGCGCCAGCAGCCCCGGACTAAGGCCCTACGAGCAGTACTTC; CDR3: CASSPGLRPYEQYF
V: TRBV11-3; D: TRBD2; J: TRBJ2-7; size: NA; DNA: TGTGCCAGCAGCCAGGGACTAGCGGAGTACTACGAGCAGTACTTC; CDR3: CASSQGLAEYYEQYF
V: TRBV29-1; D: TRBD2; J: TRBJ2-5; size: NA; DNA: TGCAGCGTTGCTCCTAGCGGGGGGCCGGGAGAGACCCAGTACTTC; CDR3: CSVAPSGGPGETQYF
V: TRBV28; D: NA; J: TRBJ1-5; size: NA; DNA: TGTGCCAGCAGTCCAACAGGTCAGCCCCAGCATTTT; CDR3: CASSPTGQPQHF
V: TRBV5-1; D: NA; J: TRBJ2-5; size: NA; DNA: TGCGCCAGCAGCTTGGATTCAGGGAGCCAAGAGACCCAGTACTTC; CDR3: CASSLDSGSQETQYF
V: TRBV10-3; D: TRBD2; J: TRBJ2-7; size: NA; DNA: TGTGCCATCAGTGAAGGTTCTATCTTCCTAGCGGGGACCTACGAGCAGTACTTC; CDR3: CAISEGSIFLAGTYEQYF
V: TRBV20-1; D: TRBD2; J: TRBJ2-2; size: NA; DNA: TGCAGTGCCGGGGGGACCGGGGAGCTGTTTTTT; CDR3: CSAGGTGELFF
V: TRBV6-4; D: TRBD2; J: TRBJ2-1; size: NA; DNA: TGTGCCAGCAGTGAGTGGACTAGCGGGAGAGATGAGCAGTTCTTC; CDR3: CASSEWTSGRDEQFF
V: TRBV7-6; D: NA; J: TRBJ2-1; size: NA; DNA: TGTGCCAGCAGCCTCTACGGGCTAGCGGACAGAAGCTCCTACAATGAGCAGTTCTTC; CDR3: CASSLYGLADRSSYNEQFF
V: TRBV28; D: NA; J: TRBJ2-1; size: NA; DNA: TGTGCCAGCAGTTTGGTGACCCACAATGAGCAGTTCTTC; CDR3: CASSLVTHNEQFF